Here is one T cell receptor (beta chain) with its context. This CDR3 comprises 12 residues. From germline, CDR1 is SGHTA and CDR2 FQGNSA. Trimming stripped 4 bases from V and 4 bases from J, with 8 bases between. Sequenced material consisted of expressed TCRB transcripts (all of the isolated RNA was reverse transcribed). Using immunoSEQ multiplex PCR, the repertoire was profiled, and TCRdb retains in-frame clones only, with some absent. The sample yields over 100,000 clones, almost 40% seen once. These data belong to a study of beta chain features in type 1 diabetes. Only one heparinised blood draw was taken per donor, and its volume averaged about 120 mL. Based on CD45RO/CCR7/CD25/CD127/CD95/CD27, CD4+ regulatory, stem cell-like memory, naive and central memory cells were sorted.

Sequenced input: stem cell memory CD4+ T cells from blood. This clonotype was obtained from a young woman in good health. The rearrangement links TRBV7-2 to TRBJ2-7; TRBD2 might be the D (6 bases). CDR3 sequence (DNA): TGTGCCAGCAGCTCCCGGGGGTACGAGCAGTACTTC. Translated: CASSSRGYEQYF.